Below are 6 T cell receptor beta chains sequenced from a single sample in a study of blood T cells in healthy people across ages. With a J-beta primer mix and a sample-barcoded 5' primer, a second PCR ran about 7 to 12 cycles. TCRdb analysed the 5' RACE reads with MiXCR anew, one entry per CDR3 protein. The sample contains about 1.8 million distinct CDR3 sequences, approximately 50% of which appear only once. Sequences were obtained from blood. The receptors originated from a woman between 35 and 50 years old in good health.

In nucleotides, the CDR3 is TGCAGCGTTGGACAGAGCGGTCAGCCCCAGCATTTT. Protein product: CSVGQSGQPQHF. The rearrangement links TRBV29-1 to TRBJ1-5; the D gene is possibly TRBD1 (5 bases). The CDR3 extends over 12 amino acids. The germline V gene encodes CDR1 SQVTM and CDR2 ANQGSEA. With 4 bases removed from V and 6 bases from J, the gap between germline ends came to 10 bases.

This chain uses TRBV6-2 or TRBV6-3 with TRBJ2-3; D may be TRBD1 (5 bases). CDR1 is MNHEY, CDR2 SVGEGT, per germline. The CDR3 is 14 amino acids. Trimming pared 2 bases from V and 3 bases from J, leaving 9 bases between. For the CDR3, the DNA is TGTGCCAGCAGTTACCCAGGGATGACAGATACGCAGTATTTT. It specifies CASSYPGMTDTQYF.

The chain is built from TRBV2 and TRBJ2-5; tentative D call: TRBD2 (6 bases). Germline assignment: CDR1 SNHLY and CDR2 FYNNEI. The V end was cut by 5 bases, the J end by 2 bases, with 18 bases between. This CDR3 comprises 16 residues. CDR3 sequence: CASSPLVGRMQETQYF. For the CDR3, the DNA is TGTGCCAGCAGTCCGCTGGTAGGGAGGATGCAAGAGACCCAGTACTTC.

This rearrangement joins TRBV28 to TRBJ2-1; TRBD2 is a possible D gene (6 bases). Germline V gives CDR1 MDHEN, CDR2 SYDVKM. The ends were cut back, 0 bases at V and 6 bases at J, with 18 bases in the middle. The CDR3 is 17 residues long. CDR3 bases: TGTGCCAGCAGTTTATGGAATGGTGGAGGGGATAGCAATGAGCAGTTCTTC. It translates to CASSLWNGGGDSNEQFF.

This clonotype was counted only a few times. J is TRBJ1-2 and V is TRBV4-3; D is unclear. The CDR3 loop spans 15 amino acids. Germline V gene lookup returns CDR1 LGHNA and CDR2 YSLEER. V was pared by 3 bases and J by 5 bases, with 16 bases between. The CDR3 DNA sequence: TGCGCCAGCAGCCAGACCCACGGGGTGGATTATGGCTACACCTTC. The encoded protein is CASSQTHGVDYGYTF.

The table lists this clonotype with a few counts. This sequence joins TRBV6-5 and TRBJ2-7; the D is unclear. Germline V gene sequence: CDR1 MNHEY, CDR2 SVGAGI. The V gene lost 7 bases and the J gene lost 5 bases, with 18 bases spanning the gap. The CDR3 consists of 14 residues. The CDR3 sequence is CASMSQEKRDEQYF. The CDR3 DNA reads TGTGCCAGCATGTCCCAGGAAAAAAGGGACGAGCAGTACTTC.